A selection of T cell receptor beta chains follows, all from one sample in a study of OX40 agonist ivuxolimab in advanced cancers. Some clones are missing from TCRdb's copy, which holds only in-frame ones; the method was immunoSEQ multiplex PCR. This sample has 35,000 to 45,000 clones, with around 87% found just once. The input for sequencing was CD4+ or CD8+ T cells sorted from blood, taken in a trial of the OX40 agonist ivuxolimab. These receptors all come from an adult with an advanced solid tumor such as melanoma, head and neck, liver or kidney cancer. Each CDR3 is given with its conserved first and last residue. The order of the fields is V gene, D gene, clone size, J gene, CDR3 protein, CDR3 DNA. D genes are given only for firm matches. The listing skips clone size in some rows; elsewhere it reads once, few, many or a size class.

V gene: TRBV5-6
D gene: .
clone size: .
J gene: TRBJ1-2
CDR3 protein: CASSKSNYGYTF
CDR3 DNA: TGTGCCAGCAGTAAGAGTAACTATGGCTACACCTTC

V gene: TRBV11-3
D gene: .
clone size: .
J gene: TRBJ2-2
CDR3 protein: CASSLEAAGELFF
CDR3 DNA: TGTGCCAGCAGCTTAGAGGCGGCGGGGGAGCTGTTTTTT

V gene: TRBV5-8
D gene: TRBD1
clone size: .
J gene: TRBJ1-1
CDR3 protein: CASSVDRATEAFF
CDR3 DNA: TGTGCCAGCAGCGTGGACAGGGCCACTGAAGCTTTCTTT

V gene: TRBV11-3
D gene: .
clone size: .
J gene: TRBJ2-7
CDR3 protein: CASSLGGAIYEQYF
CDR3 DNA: TGTGCCAGCAGCTTAGGCGGGGCTATCTACGAGCAGTACTTC

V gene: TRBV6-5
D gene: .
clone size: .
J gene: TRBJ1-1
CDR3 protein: CASSGRASEAFF
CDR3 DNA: TGTGCCAGCTCTGGCAGGGCTTCTGAAGCTTTCTTT

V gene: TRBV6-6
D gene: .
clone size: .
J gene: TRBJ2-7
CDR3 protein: CASSADPGSYEQYF
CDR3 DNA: TGTGCCAGCAGCGCCGACCCAGGGTCCTACGAGCAGTACTTC

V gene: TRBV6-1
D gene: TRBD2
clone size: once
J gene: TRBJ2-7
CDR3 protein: CASSEGLVIYEQYF
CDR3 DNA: TGTGCCAGCAGTGAGGGACTAGTTATCTACGAGCAGTACTTC

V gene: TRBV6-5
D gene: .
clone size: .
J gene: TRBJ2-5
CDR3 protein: CASSEDSFQETQYF
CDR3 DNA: TGTGCCAGCAGTGAGGACAGTTTCCAAGAGACCCAGTACTTC

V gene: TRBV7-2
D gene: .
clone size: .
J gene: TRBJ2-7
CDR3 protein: CASSLGVNYEQYF
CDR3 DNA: TGTGCCAGCAGCTTAGGGGTGAATTACGAGCAGTACTTC

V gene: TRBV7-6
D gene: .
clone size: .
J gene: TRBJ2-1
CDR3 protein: CASSPTGYDSYNEQFF
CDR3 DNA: TGTGCCAGCAGCCCCACGGGGTATGACTCCTACAATGAGCAGTTCTTC

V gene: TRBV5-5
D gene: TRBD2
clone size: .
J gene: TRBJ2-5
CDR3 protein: CASSLVLAGQETQYF
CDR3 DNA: TGTGCCAGCAGCTTGGTACTAGCGGGGCAAGAGACCCAGTACTTC

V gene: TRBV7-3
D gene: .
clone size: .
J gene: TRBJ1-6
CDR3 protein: CASSPRAGPNSPLHF
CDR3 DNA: TGTGCCAGCAGCCCTCGGGCCGGCCCTAATTCACCCCTCCACTTT

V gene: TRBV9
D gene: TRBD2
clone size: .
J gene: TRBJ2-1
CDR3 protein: CASSPRSGRAFYEQFF
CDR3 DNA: TGTGCCAGCAGCCCCCGTAGCGGGAGGGCCTTTTATGAGCAGTTCTTC

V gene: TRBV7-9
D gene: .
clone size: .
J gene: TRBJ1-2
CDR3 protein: CASSYGSYYGYTF
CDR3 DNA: TGTGCCAGCAGCTACGGCAGCTACTATGGCTACACCTTC

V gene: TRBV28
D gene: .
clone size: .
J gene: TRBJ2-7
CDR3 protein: CASRRGRQATYEQYF
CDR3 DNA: TGTGCCAGCCGCAGGGGCCGCCAGGCCACCTACGAGCAGTACTTC

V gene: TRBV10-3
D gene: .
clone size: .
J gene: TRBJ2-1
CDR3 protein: CAISALRGANTYEQFF
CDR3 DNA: TGTGCCATCAGTGCCCTAAGAGGGGCTAATACATATGAGCAGTTCTTC

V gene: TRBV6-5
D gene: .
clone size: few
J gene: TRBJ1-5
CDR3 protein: CASSYSKRGDQPQHF
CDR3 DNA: TGTGCCAGCAGTTACTCAAAGAGGGGCGATCAGCCCCAGCATTTT

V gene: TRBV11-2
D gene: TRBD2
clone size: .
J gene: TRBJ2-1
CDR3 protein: CASSRDYSYNEQFF
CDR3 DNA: TGTGCCAGCTCCCGGGACTACTCCTACAATGAGCAGTTCTTC

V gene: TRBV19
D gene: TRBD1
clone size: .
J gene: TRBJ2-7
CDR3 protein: CASSMGQGTLEQYF
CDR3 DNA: TGTGCCAGTAGTATGGGACAGGGGACCCTCGAGCAGTACTTC

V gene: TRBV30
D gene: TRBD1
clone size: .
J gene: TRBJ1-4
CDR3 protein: CACRQGGEKLFF
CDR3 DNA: TGTGCCTGCCGACAGGGAGGGGAAAAACTGTTTTTT

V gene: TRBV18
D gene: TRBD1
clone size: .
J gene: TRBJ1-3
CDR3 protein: CASSNRDRAPSGNTIYF
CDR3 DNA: TGTGCCAGCTCGAACCGGGACAGGGCCCCCTCTGGAAACACCATATATTTT

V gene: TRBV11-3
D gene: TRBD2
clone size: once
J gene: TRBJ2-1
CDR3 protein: CASSPMWLAGTYNEQFF
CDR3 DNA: TGTGCCAGCAGCCCAATGTGGCTAGCGGGTACCTACAATGAGCAGTTCTTC

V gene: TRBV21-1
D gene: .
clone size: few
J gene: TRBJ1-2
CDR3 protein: CASSKVYGYTF
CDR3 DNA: TGTGCCAGCAGCAAAGTCTATGGCTACACCTTC

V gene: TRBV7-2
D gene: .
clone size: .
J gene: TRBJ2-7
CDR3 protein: CASSPQGGAGPYEQYF
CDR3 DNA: TGTGCCAGCAGCCCGCAGGGAGGAGCGGGTCCCTACGAGCAGTACTTC

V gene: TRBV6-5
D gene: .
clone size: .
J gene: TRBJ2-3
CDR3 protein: CASSYSGAGADTQYF
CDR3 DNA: TGTGCCAGCAGTTACTCCGGGGCCGGTGCAGATACGCAGTATTTT

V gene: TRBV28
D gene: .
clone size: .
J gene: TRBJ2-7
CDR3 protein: CASSHNSRARHEQYF
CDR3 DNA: TGTGCCAGCAGTCACAATAGTCGTGCTCGGCACGAGCAGTACTTC

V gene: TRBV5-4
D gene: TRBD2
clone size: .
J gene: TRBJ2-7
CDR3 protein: CASSASTSGSKDEQYF
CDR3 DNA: TGTGCCAGCAGCGCCTCAACTAGCGGGAGTAAGGACGAGCAGTACTTC

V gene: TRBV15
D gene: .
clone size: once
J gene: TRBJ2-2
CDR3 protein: CATSRDKYTGELFF
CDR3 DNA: TGTGCCACCAGCAGAGATAAGTACACCGGGGAGCTGTTTTTT